This T cell receptor beta chain was recorded in a study of cytomegalovirus exposure and HLA in healthy donors. Repertoires were generated with immunoSEQ multiplex PCR, while TCRdb's copy carries only in-frame clones and drops some. This sample has about 110,000 clones, with 88% found just once. Germline V lookup: CDR1 SGHRS, CDR2 YFSETQ. Trimming took 7 bases from V and 3 from J, leaving 16 bases between them. CDR3 length: 15 residues. V gene TRBV5-1 combines with J gene TRBJ1-4, with D tentatively TRBD1 (5 bases). The sample consisted of PBMCs. The TCR sequence derives from a woman aged 25 to 39 in good health and CMV-seropositive. As DNA, the CDR3 is TGCGCCAGCGCCCTTTCGGGCAGGGCTAATGAAAAACTGTTTTTT. This translates into CASALSGRANEKLFF.